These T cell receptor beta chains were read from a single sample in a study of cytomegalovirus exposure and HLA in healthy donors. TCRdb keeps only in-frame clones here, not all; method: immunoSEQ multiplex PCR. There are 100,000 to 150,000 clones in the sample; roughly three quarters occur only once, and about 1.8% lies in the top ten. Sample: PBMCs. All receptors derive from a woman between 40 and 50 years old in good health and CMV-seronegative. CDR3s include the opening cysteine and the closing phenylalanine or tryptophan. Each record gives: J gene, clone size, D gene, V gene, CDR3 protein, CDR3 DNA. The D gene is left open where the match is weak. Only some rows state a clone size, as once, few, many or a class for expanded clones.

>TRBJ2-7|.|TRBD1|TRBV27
CASSVTGTGNYEQYF
TGTGCCAGCAGTGTAACCGGGACAGGGAATTACGAGCAGTACTTC
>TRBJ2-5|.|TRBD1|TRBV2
CARARDSRQETQYF
TGTGCCAGGGCCCGGGACAGCCGCCAAGAGACCCAGTACTTC
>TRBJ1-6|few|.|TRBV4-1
CASSQELYNSPLHF
TGCGCCAGCAGCCAAGAACTCTATAATTCACCCCTCCACTTT
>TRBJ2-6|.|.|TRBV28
CASSPSGPSSGANGLTF
TGTGCCAGCAGCCCTTCCGGTCCGAGCTCTGGGGCCAACGGCCTGACTTTC
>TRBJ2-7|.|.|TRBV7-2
CASSFGGTYEQYF
TGTGCCAGCAGCTTCGGAGGGACCTACGAGCAGTACTTC
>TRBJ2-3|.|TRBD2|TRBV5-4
CASSLRLAGGLGDTQYF
TGTGCCAGCAGCCTTAGACTAGCGGGGGGGCTCGGAGATACGCAGTATTTT
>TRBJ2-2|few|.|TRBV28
CASSLTYGGANTGELFF
TGTGCCAGCAGCCTTACCTATGGGGGGGCAAACACCGGGGAGCTGTTTTTT
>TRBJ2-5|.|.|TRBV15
CATSSAGLLQETQYF
TGTGCCACCAGCAGTGCCGGGTTACTTCAAGAGACCCAGTACTTC
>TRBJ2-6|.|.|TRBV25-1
CASSGVPLSGANGLTF
TGTGCCAGCAGTGGAGTTCCCCTTTCTGGGGCCAACGGCCTGACTTTC
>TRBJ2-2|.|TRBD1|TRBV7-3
CASSLMDRGNAGELFF
TGTGCCAGCAGCTTGATGGACAGGGGGAACGCCGGGGAGCTGTTTTTT
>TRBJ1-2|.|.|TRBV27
CASSLSGAYGYTF
TGTGCCAGCAGTTTGTCAGGGGCCTATGGCTACACCTTC
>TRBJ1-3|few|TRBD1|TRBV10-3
CAIRGGGTGTSGNTIYF
TGTGCCATCAGAGGAGGGGGGACAGGGACCTCTGGAAACACCATATATTTT
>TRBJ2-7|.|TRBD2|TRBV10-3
CAIRVMSSGTERYEQYF
TGTGCCATCAGGGTTATGTCTAGCGGAACCGAGCGGTACGAGCAGTACTTC
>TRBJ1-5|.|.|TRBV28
CASTVGGRAQPQHF
TGTGCCAGCACCGTCGGGGGTAGGGCTCAGCCCCAGCATTTT
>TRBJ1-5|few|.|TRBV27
CASRRVPHSNQPQHF
TGTGCCAGCAGGAGGGTGCCGCACAGCAATCAGCCCCAGCATTTT
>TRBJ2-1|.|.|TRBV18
CASSPSPDEQFF
TGTGCCAGCTCACCCTCCCCCGATGAGCAGTTCTTC
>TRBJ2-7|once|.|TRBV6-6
CASSPMEQPKSYEQYF
TGTGCCAGCAGTCCCATGGAGCAGCCAAAGTCCTACGAGCAGTACTTC
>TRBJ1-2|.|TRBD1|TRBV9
CASSVAPQTGAGYGYTF
TGTGCCAGCAGCGTAGCTCCCCAGACAGGGGCTGGCTATGGCTACACCTTC
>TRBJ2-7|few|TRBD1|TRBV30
CAWRQGSYEQYF
TGTGCCTGGAGACAGGGGTCCTACGAGCAGTACTTC
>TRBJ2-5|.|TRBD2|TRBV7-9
CASRPFLAGGPETQYF
TGTGCCAGCAGACCTTTTCTAGCGGGAGGGCCGGAGACCCAGTACTTC
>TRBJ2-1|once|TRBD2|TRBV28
CASSPIRLAGTHSSYNEQFF
TGTGCCAGCAGTCCCATTCGACTAGCGGGAACACATAGCTCCTACAATGAGCAGTTCTTC
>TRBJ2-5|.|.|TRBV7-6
CASSRTGGLAETQYF
TGTGCCAGCAGCCGTACCGGCGGGCTAGCTGAGACCCAGTACTTC
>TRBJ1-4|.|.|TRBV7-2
CASSFQPSSTGGKLFF
TGTGCCAGCAGCTTCCAACCTTCATCAACTGGCGGAAAACTGTTTTTT
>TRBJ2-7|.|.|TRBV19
CASSIGRGYEQYF
TGTGCCAGTAGTATAGGGAGGGGCTACGAGCAGTACTTC